This record concerns one TCR beta chain sequence. These data are taken from a study of blood T cell repertoires in COVID-19. About the research overall: Italy, Spain and the United States were the sources of the convalescent and acute COVID-19 samples. In each case, the material was cDNA or gDNA derived from T cells, B-cell-depleted T cells, or PBMCs.

Original processing notes: Quantification of nucleated cells was approximated via reference gene primer amplification. Some clones are missing from TCRdb's copy, which holds only in-frame ones; the method was immunoSEQ multiplex PCR. V and J calls and clone size are given by that table; D and trimming were obtained from the DNA. The table shows around 340,000 clones, with more than 70% occurring only once. The CDR3 is 14 residues long. CDR1 is SGHRS and CDR2 is YFSETQ in the germline V gene. J was trimmed by 5 bases and V by 4 bases; bases with no gene match: 7. The specimen sequenced was peripheral blood. This clonotype was obtained from a woman aged 55-70 years with COVID-19, enrolled during active disease. The chain is built from TRBV5-1 and TRBJ2-7; 9 nucleotides align to TRBD1. The CDR3 DNA reads TGCGCCAGCAGCGGGGGACAGGGAGGTAACGAGCAGTACTTC. Residues: CASSGGQGGNEQYF.